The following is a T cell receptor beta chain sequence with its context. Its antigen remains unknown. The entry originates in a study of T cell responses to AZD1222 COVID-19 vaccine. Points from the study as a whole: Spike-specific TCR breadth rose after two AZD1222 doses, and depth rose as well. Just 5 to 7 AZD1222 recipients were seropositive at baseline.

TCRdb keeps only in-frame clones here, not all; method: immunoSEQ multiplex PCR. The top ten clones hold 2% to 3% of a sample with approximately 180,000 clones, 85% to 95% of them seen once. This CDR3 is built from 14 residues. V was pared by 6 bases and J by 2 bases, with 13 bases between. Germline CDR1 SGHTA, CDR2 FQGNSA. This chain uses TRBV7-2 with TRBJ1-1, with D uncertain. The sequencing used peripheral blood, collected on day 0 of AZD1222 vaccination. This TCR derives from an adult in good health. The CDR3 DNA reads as TGTGCCAGCAGACAGACGATAGTTAACACTGAAGCTTTCTTT. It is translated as CASRQTIVNTEAFF.